The rows below give T cell receptor beta chains drawn from one sample of a study of shared T cell receptors in the human thymus. The assay was immunoSEQ multiplex PCR, and TCRdb's table has in-frame clones only and misses some. The table has 540,000 or so clones, about 80% seen once. The same data also went into a second study, on human thymus T cells.

Sequenced input: thymocytes. These receptors came from a boy in the first two years of life with a congenital heart defect. Both conserved end residues are part of each CDR3. The D gene is left open where the match is weak. Expanded clones are given a class, and other clones once, few, many or no size at all.

j_call: TRBJ1-4
v_call: TRBV4-3
d_call: TRBD1
clone_size: .
cdr3_nt: TGCGCCAGCAGCCAAGATCCGCGGACAGGCCCTTATGAAAAACTGTTTTTT
cdr3_aa: CASSQDPRTGPYEKLFF

j_call: TRBJ2-3
v_call: TRBV10-2
d_call: TRBD1
clone_size: .
cdr3_nt: TGCGCCAGCCTACGGGACAGGCGCATGGGTACGCAGTATTTT
cdr3_aa: CASLRDRRMGTQYF

j_call: TRBJ2-1
v_call: TRBV6-6
d_call: TRBD1
clone_size: .
cdr3_nt: TGTGCCAGCAGCACCTCCGGGACAGGGACGTATGAGCAGTTCTTC
cdr3_aa: CASSTSGTGTYEQFF

j_call: TRBJ2-1
v_call: TRBV30
d_call: .
clone_size: .
cdr3_nt: TGTGCCTGGAGCGATACAGCCGGACTGTCCTACAATGAGCAGTTCTTC
cdr3_aa: CAWSDTAGLSYNEQFF

j_call: TRBJ2-7
v_call: TRBV27
d_call: .
clone_size: .
cdr3_nt: TGTGCCAGCGGGACTTTAATGCGCCTCGAGCAGTACTTC
cdr3_aa: CASGTLMRLEQYF

j_call: TRBJ1-1
v_call: TRBV28
d_call: .
clone_size: .
cdr3_nt: TGTGCCAGCAGTTGGGGCCTAGAAGCTTTCTTT
cdr3_aa: CASSWGLEAFF

j_call: TRBJ2-3
v_call: TRBV14
d_call: .
clone_size: .
cdr3_nt: TGTGCCAGCAGCCACTACGTCCATGACACAGATACGCAGTATTTT
cdr3_aa: CASSHYVHDTDTQYF

j_call: TRBJ2-7
v_call: TRBV21-1
d_call: .
clone_size: .
cdr3_nt: TGTGCCAGCAGCAAAGCCGGGACAGGGGGTTACGAGCAGTACTTC
cdr3_aa: CASSKAGTGGYEQYF

j_call: TRBJ2-2
v_call: TRBV10-1
d_call: TRBD1
clone_size: .
cdr3_nt: TGCGCCAGCAGCCCCTTTCAGGGGGAGAGAGGGAACACCGGGGAGCTGTTTTTT
cdr3_aa: CASSPFQGERGNTGELFF

j_call: TRBJ2-5
v_call: TRBV2
d_call: .
clone_size: .
cdr3_nt: TGTGCCGCGAGGGGGGGACCCCCAGAGACCCAGTACTTC
cdr3_aa: CAARGGPPETQYF

j_call: TRBJ1-1
v_call: TRBV19
d_call: .
clone_size: .
cdr3_nt: TGTGCCAGTAGTATTAGAGGGACACGTGGAGGAGCTTTCTTT
cdr3_aa: CASSIRGTRGGAFF

j_call: TRBJ2-7
v_call: TRBV4-3
d_call: TRBD1
clone_size: .
cdr3_nt: TGCGCCAGCAGCCCAGGACAGGGAACCCCCCCGGAGCAGTACTTC
cdr3_aa: CASSPGQGTPPEQYF

j_call: TRBJ2-5
v_call: TRBV27
d_call: .
clone_size: .
cdr3_nt: TGTGCCAGCAGCCTGAGACACCTTACGCAAGAGACCCAGTACTTC
cdr3_aa: CASSLRHLTQETQYF

j_call: TRBJ2-5
v_call: TRBV4-1
d_call: .
clone_size: .
cdr3_nt: TGCGCCAGCAGCCAAGCTTCCTCAGAGACCCAGTACTTC
cdr3_aa: CASSQASSETQYF

j_call: TRBJ2-7
v_call: TRBV5-1
d_call: TRBD2
clone_size: .
cdr3_nt: TGCGCCAGCAGCTTGGCCGGGGAGGGGCCGTCCTACGAGCAGTACTTC
cdr3_aa: CASSLAGEGPSYEQYF

j_call: TRBJ2-3
v_call: TRBV7-9
d_call: TRBD2
clone_size: .
cdr3_nt: TGTGCCAGCAGCAGAGGACTAGCGGGAGTATGGGCAGATACGCAGTATTTT
cdr3_aa: CASSRGLAGVWADTQYF

j_call: TRBJ1-1
v_call: TRBV6-1
d_call: TRBD1
clone_size: .
cdr3_nt: TGTGCCAGCAGTGTCGGCAGGGGGCACACTGAAGCTTTCTTT
cdr3_aa: CASSVGRGHTEAFF

j_call: TRBJ1-1
v_call: TRBV25-1
d_call: TRBD1
clone_size: .
cdr3_nt: TGTGCCAGCAGGGACAGGGGGCCGGGTAAGGTTAGAGCTTTCTTT
cdr3_aa: CASRDRGPGKVRAFF

j_call: TRBJ2-7
v_call: TRBV4-2
d_call: TRBD2
clone_size: .
cdr3_nt: TGTGCCAGCAGCCAAGATCTAGCGGGTGACGCCTACGAGCAGTACTTC
cdr3_aa: CASSQDLAGDAYEQYF

j_call: TRBJ2-5
v_call: TRBV30
d_call: TRBD2
clone_size: once
cdr3_nt: TGTGCCTGGAGTACCCGCCGTCCGAGACTAGCAGAAGAGACCCAGTACTTC
cdr3_aa: CAWSTRRPRLAEETQYF

j_call: TRBJ2-2
v_call: TRBV19
d_call: TRBD1
clone_size: once
cdr3_nt: TGTGCCAGTATCAAGGGGGCCTACACCGGGGAGCTGTTTTTT
cdr3_aa: CASIKGAYTGELFF

j_call: TRBJ2-1
v_call: TRBV4-1
d_call: TRBD2
clone_size: few
cdr3_nt: TGCGCCAGCAGCTTTCGCCAACTAAGCGGGAGCTCCTACAATGAGCAGTTCTTC
cdr3_aa: CASSFRQLSGSSYNEQFF

j_call: TRBJ1-2
v_call: TRBV9
d_call: TRBD1
clone_size: once
cdr3_nt: TGTGCCAGCAGCGTAGAAGGGGGCCGCAACTATGGCTACACCTTC
cdr3_aa: CASSVEGGRNYGYTF

j_call: TRBJ1-1
v_call: TRBV27
d_call: TRBD1
clone_size: .
cdr3_nt: TGTGCCAGCAGTCCTTTTCGGCTACAGGGGCGGGACACTGAAGCTTTCTTT
cdr3_aa: CASSPFRLQGRDTEAFF